The 3 T cell receptor beta chains in this list originate from one sample, sequenced in a study of CD8 T cells in Susac syndrome (dated by TCRdb to about 2019). The library came from the immunoSEQ multiplex PCR assay. RNA was extracted with the RNeasy kit and roughly 0.5 to 1 ug was reverse transcribed using random hexamers. TCRdb redid the processing of the public reads, applying fastp at Q25 and MiXCR, and retained in-frame beta chains. A single entry per CDR3 protein holds the most common genes and DNA from its merged rows. A total of roughly 200,000 distinct CDR3 sequences appear in this sample, 93% of them only once. The ten largest make up 0.1% of the sample. Sequencing was carried out using CD4+ T cells from PBMCs. The receptors come from a human donor in good health.

The sample holds one count of this clonotype. The chain recombines TRBV2 with TRBJ1-2; TRBD1 matches at 7 bases. J lost 7 bases, V lost 5 bases, and 10 bases had no gene match. The CDR3 is 14 residues long. The germline CDR1 and CDR2 sequences are SNHLY and FYNNEI. CDR3 protein: CASSLKTGTGGYTF. The CDR3 nucleotides read TGTGCCAGCAGTTTGAAGACAGGGACGGGTGGCTACACCTTC. Full variable domain (remainder filled in from reference TRBV2 and TRBJ1-2): EPEVTQTPSHQVTQMGQEVILRCVPISNHLYFYWYRQILGQKVEFLVSFYNNEISEKSEIFDDQFSVERPDGSNFTLKIRSTKLEDSAMYFCASSLKTGTGGYTFGSGTRLTVV.

CDR3 DNA sequence: TGTGCCAGCACTCTCGACACTGAAGCTTTCTTT. Translated: CASTLDTEAFF. The chain employs TRBV2 and TRBJ1-1; D uncertain. Deletions cut 7 bases from V and 3 bases from J, with 6 bases between. The germline gives CDR1 SNHLY, CDR2 FYNNEI. The CDR3 runs to 11 residues.

This sequence joins TRBV12-3 or TRBV12-4 and TRBJ1-2, with D tentatively TRBD1 (5 bases). This CDR3 region has 14 residues. V lost 3 bases to trimming and J lost 8 bases, with 16 bases between them. CDR3 loop: CASSFGEGRGGYTF. CDR3 in DNA: TGTGCCAGCAGTTTCGGCGAGGGGCGCGGGGGCTACACCTTC.